This T cell receptor (beta chain) was captured by sequencing in a study of radiation and T cells in renal cell carcinoma. Assay: immunoSEQ multiplex PCR; the TCRdb copy retains only in-frame clones and omits some. The sample contains 100,000 to 150,000 clones, 88% of which appear only once. The germline CDR1 and CDR2 sequences are MNHEY and SMNVEV (reference sequence). Trimming cost V 5 bases and J 4 bases; bases outside gene matches: 4. This CDR3 has 15 residues. The time point: blood 2 weeks post-SBRT. The treatment denotes: 15 Gy SBRT to primary tumor, nephrectomy 4 weeks later. After SBRT, blood was collected at 2 and 4 weeks, plus baseline.

The sequenced sample was blood, obtained from a patient whose treatment included radiotherapy and nephrectomy. The V and J genes are TRBV27 and TRBJ2-7; 14 bases align to TRBD2. This TCR came from a woman aged 70-85 years with renal cell carcinoma. The CDR3 loop is CASSPWTSGGYEQYF. DNA for the CDR3: TGTGCCAGCAGTCCCTGGACTAGCGGGGGGTACGAGCAGTACTTC.